These 8 T cell receptor beta chains were sequenced from one sample in a study of human T cells and chemical hapten exposure. This sample's time point: patch test 2, 6 weeks after DPC sensitization. Treatment denoted: therapeutic diphenylcyclopropenone sensitization with weekly scalp DPC. TCRdb analysed the RACE reads with MiXCR anew, one entry per CDR3 protein. The table includes some 82,000 distinct CDR3 sequences, about 6.6% detected once. The sample was whole blood, taken in connection with sensitization to the hapten diphenylcyclopropenone (DPC). All receptors come from a woman aged 25-40 years with alopecia areata. Some clones in this sample may be carry-over from other donors' samples.

Note on this clonotype: A much larger clone differs by one base, so this may be a read error. The chain employs TRBV6-5 and TRBJ2-7; 7 bases match TRBD1. Germline values: CDR1 MNHEY, CDR2 SVGAGI. V gave up 5 bases and J gave up 6 bases; unmatched junction bases: 4. The CDR3 length is 12 residues. The CDR3 spells CASSRDSSEQYF. For the CDR3, the DNA is TGTGCCAGCAGTCGGGACAGCAGCGAGCAGTACTTC.

This clonotype was seen repeatedly, ten times or more. The V and J genes are TRBV12-3 or TRBV12-4 and TRBJ2-1, with 12 bases fitting TRBD1. Trimming at V came to 7 bases and at J to 5 bases, leaving 6 bases not matched to a gene. CDR3 length: 15 amino acids. This CDR3 is CASTTWDRGHNEQFF. In nucleotides, the CDR3 is TGTGCCAGCACCACGTGGGACAGGGGGCACAATGAGCAGTTCTTC.

V and J are TRBV4-1 and TRBJ2-3; 7 nucleotides line up with TRBD1. Germline loops: CDR1 MGHRA, CDR2 YSYEKL. The J segment lost 7 bases and the V segment lost 4 bases, leaving 8 bases of the junction unmatched. The CDR3 loop spans 14 amino acids. The CDR3 nucleotides read TGCGCCAGCAGCCGACCGACAGGGACAAATACGCAGTATTTT. Translation: CASSRPTGTNTQYF.

This clonotype has ten or more counts. This chain connects TRBV6-5 to TRBJ2-5, with 9 bases fitting TRBD2. Germline V gives CDR1 MNHEY, CDR2 SVGAGI. The V gene end was trimmed by 6 bases and the J gene end by 1 base; junction bases not matched to a gene: 3. This CDR3 contains 14 residues. The CDR3 region is CASSVAGAQETQYF. The CDR3 nucleotides read TGTGCCAGCAGCGTAGCGGGGGCCCAAGAGACCCAGTACTTC.

This clonotype was counted many times. One end of the junction varies from germline; a read error may be responsible. The rearrangement links TRBV5-1 to TRBJ2-3; 8 bases are a match to TRBD1. Germline CDR1 is SGHRS and CDR2 is YFSETQ. This CDR3 has 14 amino acids. CDR3 DNA sequence: TGCGCCAGCAGTTTGGACAGGGTAACAGATACGCAGTATTTT. Translation: CASSLDRVTDTQYF.

The table lists this clonotype with many counts. V and J are TRBV5-4 and TRBJ1-1; TRBD1 matches 7 bases. CDR3 size: 13 residues. Germline V gives CDR1 SGHNT, CDR2 YYREEE (reference sequence). V was clipped by 4 bases and J by 6 bases; unmatched bases: 6. DNA for the CDR3: TGTGCCAGCAGCGCCAACAGGGGTCCTGAAGCTTTCTTT. Translated: CASSANRGPEAFF.

This clonotype came up a few times. CDR3 in amino acids: CAISEVIGTEAFF. Here the CDR3 DNA reads TGTGCCATCAGTGAAGTGATTGGCACTGAAGCTTTCTTT. The gene calls are TRBV10-3 and TRBJ1-1, with unresolved D. Germline CDR1 and CDR2: ENHRY and SYGVKD. The CDR3 totals 13 residues. Between the trimmed V and J ends, which lost 3 bases and 4 bases, there was a span of 9 bases.

This chain connects TRBV10-3 to TRBJ2-3; D is perhaps TRBD1 (6 bases). This CDR3 is built from 17 residues. Germline V lookup: CDR1 ENHRY, CDR2 SYGVKD. The V end was cut by 4 bases, the J end by 0 bases, with 17 bases between. The CDR3 DNA reads as TGTGCCATCAGTGCGACAGGTACCCTGAAAAGCACAGATACGCAGTATTTT. This codes for CAISATGTLKSTDTQYF.